The source of this T cell receptor (beta chain) is a study of blood T cell repertoires in COVID-19. Overall study context: Donors in the United States, Italy and Spain gave samples during acute or convalescent COVID-19.

As handled by the study authors: The assay estimated nucleated cells by amplifying reference gene primers. The table came from immunoSEQ multiplex PCR; TCRdb's copy has only in-frame clones and leaves some out. That table is the source of V, J and clone size, and D and trimming were worked out from the DNA. The sample consists of under 250,000 clones, about 85% of them appearing once. The CDR3 is made up of 13 amino acids. The germline gives CDR1 SGHRS, CDR2 YFSETQ. V was trimmed by 9 bases and J by 3 bases, leaving 15 bases between them. This clone occurred once. The V call is TRBV5-1, the J call TRBJ1-2, with TRBD1 as a possible D gene (6 bases). Sample: peripheral blood. This sequence originates from a woman of 80 years or more with acute or convalescent COVID-19. CDR3 nucleotides: TGCGCCATCACTACAGGGCGCGACTATGGCTACACCTTC. Translating gives CAITTGRDYGYTF.